This paragraph reports one T cell receptor beta chain. This clonotype was picked up one time. It has no known antigen specificity. No qualities accompany the bases; no much larger clone lies one base away. A single read offers scant evidence. V is reduced by 6 bases and J by 2 bases, leaving a spacing of 13 bases between them. Based on the germline V gene (reference sequence), the CDR1 and CDR2 sequences are DFQATT and SNEGSKA. From cysteine to phenylalanine, the CDR3 is 13 amino acids long. Only the CDR3 DNA is retained, 39 bases long and in frame from the first base. Stable Graves' hyperthyroidism was defined as no progression to ophthalmopathy during 18 months of follow-up. The hyperthyroidism patients were between 18 and 65 years old and newly diagnosed, with a disease duration of less than 2 months. Any patient with an uncontrolled infection, another autoimmune disease, pregnancy or lactation was excluded. Clinical symptoms, serum thyroxine and TRAb, thyroid ultrasound, and orbital computed tomography formed the basis for the diagnoses. Ficoll-Paque density gradient centrifugation was used to isolate PBMCs from under 11 ml of fresh peripheral blood. Total RNA was extracted using Trizol reagent, and RNA quality was assessed on an Agilent 2100 Bioanalyzer.

The TCR beta CDR3 regions were amplified from the RNA transcripts. The first round of RT-PCR for the TCR CDR3 was performed with the HTBI primer set and the Qiagen OneStep RT-PCR kit. A second multiplex PCR round built the libraries, followed by size selection and purification. Libraries were sequenced paired-end with 100 bp reads on an Illumina HiSeq2000. Concerning the study's data processing: SOAPnuke was used to process the raw data, throwing out any read that contained adapters or uncalled bases, had a mean Phred below 15, or lacked an exact constant-primer or identifier match. COPE v1.2.5 was used to merge high-quality paired reads, and clonotypes were defined as unique nucleotide sequences. MiTCR v1.1 was used to align the clonotypes against IMGT TRBV, TRBD and TRBJ reference segments. The analysis included only V-J combinations with a frequency above 0.0001, which together covered roughly 99% of the repertoires. A TCS score was defined as the ratio of F50 (clonal expansion) to E x V (chaos), with BLOSUM62-based TCRdist applied between CDR3 peptides within each V-J. Welch's t-statistics and random forest reduced several hundred V-J features to about 13, which were used in a naive Bayes classifier (R e1071). TCRdb ran its own pipeline on the public reads, namely fastp trimming at Q25 and MiXCR clone calling, and kept in-frame beta chains. Here each entry gathers all rows of one CDR3 protein and keeps the most common genes and DNA. These V and J calls derive from TCRdb rather than the authors' analysis. The sample contains about 96,000 distinct CDR3 sequences, just over 50% of them found a single time. Of the sample, 27% falls within the top ten clones.

This sample was taken from a study of T cells in Graves' hyperthyroidism and ophthalmopathy (dated by TCRdb to the late 2010s). For context, the study as a whole: Peripheral blood was collected at initial diagnosis, before any treatment. According to the paper, TCR Vbeta CDR3 sequencing was carried out on 135 peripheral blood samples, which came from fewer than 50 ophthalmopathy, 80 or so hyperthyroidism and approximately 17 progressor patients. To identify TCR V-J signatures that set the groups apart, the researchers used a discovery cohort of about a hundred patients, made up of 40 to 45 with Graves' ophthalmopathy and about 60 with stable Graves' hyperthyroidism. Following sampling, methimazole starting at 30 mg daily was given to hyperthyroidism patients, and high-dose intravenous methylprednisolone was given to ophthalmopathy patients. In addition, the study compared T-cell repertoires in thyroid tissue and in blood from roughly six Graves' hyperthyroidism patients. Prospective prediction of ophthalmopathy was tested in an independent validation cohort consisting of fewer than 20 hyperthyroidism patients and approximately 16 patients who later progressed to ophthalmopathy. For training and testing, the 100 or so patients in the discovery cohort were randomly divided in a 7:3 ratio. On the study overall, not on this receptor specifically: In cross-validation, a model built on a 13 V-J signature told ophthalmopathy apart from stable hyperthyroidism with just under 90% sensitivity and about 81% specificity, and in testing the same model reached 80%/75%. In validation, progression to ophthalmopathy was predicted by the model with approximately 67% sensitivity and 72% to 85% specificity, a median of 6.5 months before onset. Blood samples also contained most of the expanded thyroid clonotypes (frequency above 0.001), which suggests that blood repertoires may reflect thyroid immune responses. No statistical method was used to set the sample size in advance, and investigators knew the group allocation.

The receptor's source is a woman aged 40 to 50 with Graves' hyperthyroidism. The specimen was blood. The rearranged segments are TRBV20-1 and TRBJ2-5; the D gene cannot be resolved reliably. In nucleotide form, the sequence is TGCAGTGCAAGGCCCCATAAGCAAGAGACCCAGTACTTC. This translates into CSARPHKQETQYF.